These 14 T cell receptor beta chains came from one sample sequenced in a study of OX40 agonist ivuxolimab in advanced cancers. Profiled with immunoSEQ multiplex PCR; TCRdb holds only in-frame clones, not every one. Of tens of thousands of clones in the sample, roughly 80% are singletons; the top ten hold 5% to 6%. Sequencing used CD4+ or CD8+ T cells sorted from blood, obtained in a trial of the OX40 agonist ivuxolimab. Receptor source: an adult with an advanced solid tumor such as melanoma, head and neck, liver or kidney cancer.

This clone showed up just once. V gene TRBV18 combines with J gene TRBJ2-6; maybe TRBD2 (6 bases). Germline assignment: CDR1 KGHSH and CDR2 LQKENI. The CDR3 has 14 amino acids. Trimming left V 6 bases short and J 3 bases short, with 9 bases between. The chain's CDR3 is CASSVAVGANVLTF. In DNA form, the CDR3 reads TGTGCCAGCTCGGTAGCGGTTGGGGCCAACGTCCTGACTTTC.

The chain couples TRBV10-1 to TRBJ2-1; the D gene is possibly TRBD1 (6 bases). CDR3 length: 15 amino acids. Trimming took off 9 bases at V and 6 bases at J, with 21 bases between the two ends. Germline V CDR1 and CDR2: WNHNN, SYGVQD (reference sequence). For the CDR3, the DNA is TGCGCCAGAAGATTTGCGAGGACAGAGCGCAATGAGCAGTTCTTC. This encodes CARRFARTERNEQFF.

This clone was picked up one time. No DNA is shown, since the ends of the CDR3 on it are uncertain; the CDR3 is the one TCRdb lists. This sequence joins TRBV19 and TRBJ2-6; the table's D call, TRBD2, has no DNA check behind it. Ends included, the CDR3 has 15 residues. Germline values: CDR1 LNHDA, CDR2 SQIVND (reference sequence). CDR3: CASSIFGSGANVLTF.

The V gene is TRBV27, the J gene TRBJ2-1; 9 positions match TRBD1. CDR1 and CDR2 from the germline V gene are MNHEY and SMNVEV (reference sequence). Trimming took 4 bases from V and 3 from J; bases not matched to a gene: 10. The CDR3 runs to 17 residues. The CDR3 spells CASSSSAAGQGYNEQFF. The CDR3 DNA follows: TGTGCCAGCAGTTCCTCGGCCGCGGGACAGGGCTACAATGAGCAGTTCTTC.

The rearrangement joins TRBV25-1 to TRBJ2-1, with D unresolved. This CDR3 is built from 15 residues. The germline V gene encodes CDR1 MGHDK and CDR2 SYGVNS. Trimming stripped 5 bases from V and 2 bases from J, with 13 bases between. The CDR3 nucleotides read TGTGCCAGCAGTCGGCATAGTTCAACCTACAATGAGCAGTTCTTC. Residues: CASSRHSSTYNEQFF.

This chain connects TRBV7-9 to TRBJ2-1; no definite D call. Looked up from germline, CDR1 is SEHNR and CDR2 is FQNEAQ (reference sequence). V was clipped by 6 bases and J by 7 bases, with 13 bases between them. The CDR3 is made up of 13 amino acids. The chain's CDR3 is CASRGEAGNEQFF. DNA of the CDR3: TGTGCCAGCAGGGGCGAGGCTGGGAATGAGCAGTTCTTC.

V gene TRBV7-2 combines with J gene TRBJ2-1, with D possibly TRBD2 on 5 matching bases. CDR3 length: 16 residues. The V gene's germline CDR1 is SGHTA and CDR2 FQGNSA. V was trimmed by 3 bases and J by 0 bases, leaving 12 bases between them. The DNA of the CDR3 is TGTGCCAGCAGCTTTTGGACTCTTAGCTCCTACAATGAGCAGTTCTTC. Amino acid sequence: CASSFWTLSSYNEQFF.

This chain joins TRBV4-2 and TRBJ2-3, with a tentative D call TRBD1 (5 bases). The germline V and J ends were trimmed by 7 bases and 3 bases, with 5 bases remaining between them. Germline CDR1 reads LGHNA; CDR2 reads YNFKEQ. This CDR3 is built from 11 residues. The CDR3 loop is CASKGTDTQYF. CDR3 DNA sequence: TGTGCCAGCAAGGGGACAGATACGCAGTATTTT.

V is TRBV29-1 and J is TRBJ1-1; D is uncertain. Germline V gene data show CDR1 as SQVTM and CDR2 as ANQGSEA. The CDR3 contains 11 residues. CDR3 DNA sequence: TGCACCGTAATGAGGGTCACTGAAGCTTTCTTT. It specifies CTVMRVTEAFF.

The chain links TRBV19 to TRBJ2-5, with 12 bases fitting TRBD1. The CDR3 totals 15 residues. Germline V gene data show CDR1 as LNHDA and CDR2 as SQIVND (reference sequence). The trim removed 5 bases at V and 5 bases at J, leaving 6 bases unmatched. CDR3 region: CASSPGTGGRETQYF. For the CDR3, the DNA is TGTGCCAGTAGTCCAGGGACAGGGGGCCGGGAGACCCAGTACTTC.

The CDR3 DNA is TGCGCCAGCAGCTTGGCCTCGGGTGCGGGAAACACCATATATTTT. Translated: CASSLASGAGNTIYF. V is TRBV5-1 and J is TRBJ1-3; the D is unclear. CDR1 is SGHRS and CDR2 is YFSETQ in the germline V gene. CDR3 length: 15 amino acids. Trimming cost V 0 bases and J 4 bases, with 11 bases left between them.

The gene calls are TRBV5-5 and TRBJ1-4; D is possibly TRBD1 (5 bases). The V gene lost 5 bases and the J gene lost 0 bases, with 11 bases spanning the gap. Germline V lookup: CDR1 SGHKS, CDR2 YYEKEE (reference sequence). This CDR3 contains 15 residues. The CDR3: CASSRGDATNEKLFF. Written as DNA, the CDR3 is TGTGCCAGCAGTCGGGGCGATGCAACTAATGAAAAACTGTTTTTT.

The rearrangement uses TRBV6-5 and TRBJ1-2, with TRBD1 matching 11 bases. Germline V gene data show CDR1 as MNHEY and CDR2 as SVGAGI. The J segment lost 7 bases and the V segment lost 0 bases, leaving 7 bases of the junction unmatched. The CDR3 length is 16 residues. The CDR3 DNA is TGTGCCAGCAGTTACTCGGCTTCCGGGACAGGGGGTGGCTACACCTTC. This translates into CASSYSASGTGGGYTF.

The chain links TRBV2 to TRBJ2-3, with D perhaps matching TRBD2 (6 bases). Trimming removed 3 bases at V and 2 bases at J, with 15 bases between. CDR3 length: 16 residues. Looked up from germline, CDR1 is SNHLY and CDR2 is FYNNEI. The CDR3 DNA is TGTGCCAGCAGTGACAGGAGGGGATGGGACACAGATACGCAGTATTTT. Residues: CASSDRRGWDTDTQYF.